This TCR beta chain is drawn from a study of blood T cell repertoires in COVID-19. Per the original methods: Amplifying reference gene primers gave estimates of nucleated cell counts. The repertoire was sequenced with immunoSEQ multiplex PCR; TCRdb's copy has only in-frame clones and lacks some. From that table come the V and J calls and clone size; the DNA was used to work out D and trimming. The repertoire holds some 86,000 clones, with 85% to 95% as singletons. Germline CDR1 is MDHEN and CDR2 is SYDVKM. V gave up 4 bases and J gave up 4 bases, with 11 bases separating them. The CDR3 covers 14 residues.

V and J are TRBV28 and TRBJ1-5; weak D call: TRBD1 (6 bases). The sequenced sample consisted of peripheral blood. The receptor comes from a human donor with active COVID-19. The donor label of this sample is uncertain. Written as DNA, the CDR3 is TGTGCCAGCAGTTATCCGGACAGAAATCAGCCCCAGCATTTT. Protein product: CASSYPDRNQPQHF.